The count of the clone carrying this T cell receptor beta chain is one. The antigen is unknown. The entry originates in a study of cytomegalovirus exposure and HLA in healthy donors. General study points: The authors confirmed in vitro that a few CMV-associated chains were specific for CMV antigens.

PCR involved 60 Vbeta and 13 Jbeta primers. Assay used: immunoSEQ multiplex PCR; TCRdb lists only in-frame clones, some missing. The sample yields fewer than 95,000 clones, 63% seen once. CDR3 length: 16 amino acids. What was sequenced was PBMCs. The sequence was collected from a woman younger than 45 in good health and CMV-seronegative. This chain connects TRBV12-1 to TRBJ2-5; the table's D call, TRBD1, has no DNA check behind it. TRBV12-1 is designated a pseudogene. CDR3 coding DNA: TGTGCCAGCAGCTGGGGGACAGGGGGGCAGGGAGAGACCCAGTACTTC. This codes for CASSWGTGGQGETQYF.